A single sample is the source of the 22 T cell receptor beta chains below, sequenced in a study of blood T cell repertoires in COVID-19. Repertoires were generated with immunoSEQ multiplex PCR, while TCRdb's copy carries only in-frame clones and drops some. Among about 130,000 clones listed, 92% were seen once. Specimen: peripheral blood. These TCRs come from a middle-aged man with COVID-19, enrolled during active disease.

The V call is TRBV6-1, the J call TRBJ1-5; 10 nucleotides align to TRBD1. J was trimmed by 5 bases and V by 2 bases; bases with no gene match: 6. Germline V gene data show CDR1 as MNHNS and CDR2 as SASEGT. CDR3 size: 16 residues. CDR3: CASSELPGQGYQPQHF. CDR3 DNA sequence: TGTGCCAGCAGTGAATTGCCGGGACAGGGGTATCAGCCCCAGCATTTT.

The chain's CDR3 is CASSPTGLTNEKLFF. The CDR3 DNA is TGTGCCAGCAGCCCAACAGGGCTAACTAATGAAAAACTGTTTTTT. J is TRBJ1-4 and V is TRBV4-2; D might be TRBD1 (6 bases). With 4 bases removed from V and 1 base from J, the gap between germline ends came to 10 bases. The CDR3 length is 15 residues. Germline CDR1 reads LGHNA; CDR2 reads YNFKEQ.

The rearrangement links TRBV28 to TRBJ2-7; possibly TRBD2 for D (6 bases). Germline-derived CDR1 and CDR2 are MDHEN and SYDVKM. V was trimmed by 5 bases and J by 0 bases, leaving 17 bases between them. The CDR3 is made up of 16 amino acids. CDR3 amino acids: CASSTRISGSSYEQYV. CDR3 nucleotides: TGTGCCAGCAGTACCAGGATTAGCGGAAGCTCCTACGAGCAGTACGTC.

J is TRBJ1-2 and V is TRBV11-2; D ambiguous. CDR1 is SGHAT and CDR2 is FQNNGV in the germline V gene. Trimming stripped 2 bases from V and 4 bases from J, with 8 bases between. The CDR3 runs to 13 residues. The CDR3 protein is CASSLWPGYGYTF. The CDR3 region has the DNA TGTGCCAGCAGCTTATGGCCTGGCTATGGCTACACCTTC.

The rearrangement uses TRBV28 and TRBJ1-2, with D possibly matching TRBD1 (5 bases). CDR3 size: 14 residues. Per germline, CDR1 MDHEN and CDR2 SYDVKM. Trimming stripped 4 bases from V and 6 bases from J, with 15 bases between. The CDR3: CASSSQQVADGYTF. CDR3 sequence (DNA): TGTGCCAGCAGTTCACAACAGGTAGCAGATGGCTACACCTTC.

The V and J genes are TRBV3-1 (or the pseudogene TRBV3-2) and TRBJ2-1, with D tentatively TRBD2 (5 bases). This CDR3 has 16 amino acids. CDR1 and CDR2 from the germline V gene are LGHDT and YNNKEL (reference sequence). V was pared by 0 bases and J by 2 bases, with 11 bases between. The CDR3 reads CASSQEAGFPYNEQFF. CDR3 sequence (DNA): TGTGCCAGCAGCCAAGAGGCGGGTTTCCCCTACAATGAGCAGTTCTTC.

The rearrangement uses TRBV5-1 and TRBJ2-3; weak D call: TRBD1 (5 bases). Trimming took 0 bases from V and 2 from J, leaving 10 bases between them. CDR1 and CDR2 (germline): SGHRS, YFSETQ. The CDR3 is 15 amino acids. The CDR3 here is CASSLGGLDTDTQYF. CDR3 nucleotides: TGCGCCAGCAGCTTGGGGGGCCTGGACACAGATACGCAGTATTTT. Using reference TRBV5-1 and TRBJ2-3 for the parts outside the CDR3, the full variable domain is KAGVTQTPRYLIKTRGQQVTLSCSPISGHRSVSWYQQTPGQGLQFLFEYFSETQRNKGNFPGRFSGRQFSNSRSEMNVSTLELGDSALYLCASSLGGLDTDTQYFGPGTRLTVL.

The V gene is TRBV30, the J gene TRBJ2-1; 12 positions match TRBD1. This CDR3 is 17 amino acids long. CDR1 is GTSNPN, CDR2 SVGIG, per germline (reference sequence). V lost 3 bases, J lost 10 bases, and 16 bases stayed unmatched. CDR3 amino acids: CAWSLTYPGQGAWEQFF. CDR3 nucleotides: TGTGCCTGGAGCCTCACTTATCCGGGACAGGGGGCGTGGGAGCAGTTCTTC.

By its share, this clone is medium-sized (0.01 to 0.1%). J is TRBJ2-5 and V is TRBV29-1; 9 bases are a match to TRBD1. The CDR3 consists of 14 residues. Germline loops: CDR1 SQVTM, CDR2 ANQGSEA. V dropped 4 bases and J dropped 0; count of bases not matched to a gene: 3. CDR3 residues: CSVGDRVYQETQYF. The CDR3 nucleotides are TGCAGCGTTGGGGACAGGGTATACCAAGAGACCCAGTACTTC.

This chain connects TRBV5-1 to TRBJ2-3, with D possibly TRBD1 on 6 matching bases. V lost 5 bases and J lost 0, with 22 bases in between. This CDR3 spans 18 amino acids. Germline CDR1 reads SGHRS; CDR2 reads YFSETQ. CDR3 protein: CASRTFGATGTSTDTQYF. The CDR3 DNA reads as TGCGCCAGCAGGACTTTTGGGGCAACCGGGACAAGCACAGATACGCAGTATTTT.

The J gene is TRBJ1-1, the V gene TRBV5-4; 7 nucleotides align to TRBD1. Germline V CDR1 and CDR2: SGHNT, YYREEE (reference sequence). CDR3 length equals 14 residues. The V and J ends lost 2 bases and 1 base, in that order; junction bases with no gene match: 2. The CDR3 sequence is CASSLQGSNTEAFF. CDR3 DNA sequence: TGTGCCAGCAGCTTACAGGGGTCGAACACTGAAGCTTTCTTT.

This clone came up a few times. The chain uses TRBV30 and TRBJ2-1; the match to TRBD2 covers 11 bases. The germline V gene encodes CDR1 GTSNPN and CDR2 SVGIG (reference sequence). The CDR3 loop spans 15 amino acids. V was pared by 1 base and J by 7 bases, with 6 bases of the junction left unmatched. CDR3 amino acids: CAWSALAGGVNEQFF. The CDR3 DNA reads as TGTGCCTGGAGTGCATTAGCGGGAGGGGTAAATGAGCAGTTCTTC.

On this clone itself: The sample has other DNA sequences that encode this CDR3 too. The gene calls are TRBV7-2 and TRBJ1-3; D remains unclear. The germline V gene encodes CDR1 SGHTA and CDR2 FQGNSA. The ends were cut back, 5 bases at V and 3 bases at J, with 8 bases in the middle. There are 13 residues in the CDR3. The DNA of the CDR3 is TGTGCCAGCAGCCCCCCCGGTGGAAACACCATATATTTT. Translated: CASSPPGGNTIYF.

The chain has TRBV5-1 and TRBJ1-4; 7 bases match TRBD1. CDR1 SGHRS and CDR2 YFSETQ come from the germline V gene. CDR3 size: 13 residues. After removal of 5 bases from V and 8 bases from J, the junction contained 6 bases not matched to a gene. CDR3 nucleotides: TGCGCCAGCAGTTCGGGACAGACAGAAAAACTGTTTTTT. Its translation is CASSSGQTEKLFF.

The chain joins TRBV18 to TRBJ1-1; 7 bases align to TRBD1. V lost 8 bases and J lost 4; bases outside the gene matches: 7. Germline V CDR1 and CDR2: KGHSH, LQKENI. The CDR3 sequence is 13 residues long. The CDR3 DNA follows: TGTGCCAGCACAGGGGCGGGAGGCACTGAAGCTTTCTTT. Its translation is CASTGAGGTEAFF.

The J gene is TRBJ2-1, the V gene TRBV3-1 (or the pseudogene TRBV3-2); D is perhaps TRBD2 (6 bases). V was shortened by 0 bases and J by 2 bases, with 11 bases between the two germline ends. The CDR3 contains 16 residues. Germline-derived CDR1 and CDR2 are LGHDT and YNNKEL (reference sequence). The DNA for the CDR3 is TGTGCCAGCAGCCAAGATCCCTGGGGGGCCTACAATGAGCAGTTCTTC. Amino acid sequence: CASSQDPWGAYNEQFF.

The chain is built from TRBV4-2 and TRBJ1-2, with D perhaps matching TRBD1 (6 bases). Germline V gene sequence: CDR1 LGHNA, CDR2 YNFKEQ. Deletions cut 1 base from V and 7 bases from J, with 13 bases between. The CDR3 has 14 amino acids. CDR3 in DNA: TGTGCCAGCAGCCAAGTATCGGGGGGCTCTGGCTACACCTTC. It translates to CASSQVSGGSGYTF.

CDR3 nucleotide sequence: TGTGCCAGTAGTCCCTGGGAGAGCGGAGCAGATACGCAGTATTTT. It yields the protein CASSPWESGADTQYF. The chain combines TRBV19 with TRBJ2-3; possible D gene TRBD2, 5 bases. Trimming shortened V by 5 bases and J by 4 bases, and 16 bases separated the two germline ends. Germline-derived CDR1 and CDR2 are LNHDA and SQIVND (reference sequence). CDR3 length: 15 amino acids.

This rearrangement joins TRBV11-2 to TRBJ2-3; D uncertain. V lost 4 bases, J lost 2 bases, and 10 bases lay in between. Germline-derived CDR1 and CDR2 are SGHAT and FQNNGV. This CDR3 has 14 residues. The CDR3 sequence: CASSYPSLTDTQYF. For the CDR3, the DNA is TGTGCCAGCAGCTATCCAAGCCTCACAGATACGCAGTATTTT.

The chain links TRBV9 to TRBJ1-5; 12 bases line up with TRBD1. Germline V lookup: CDR1 SGDLS, CDR2 YYNGEE. The CDR3 length is 18 residues. The V segment lost 0 bases and the J segment 6 bases; nucleotides outside the gene matches: 10. The CDR3: CASSVVLRDRGHGQPQHF. The DNA of the CDR3 is TGTGCCAGCAGCGTAGTATTGCGGGACAGGGGGCACGGTCAGCCCCAGCATTTT.

This sequence joins TRBV28 and TRBJ1-4, with 9 bases fitting TRBD1. CDR3 length: 13 residues. V shed 7 bases, J shed 8 bases, and the junction held 5 bases outside the gene matches. The germline gives CDR1 MDHEN, CDR2 SYDVKM. CDR3 protein: CASKGTGWEKLFF. The CDR3 nucleotides read TGTGCCAGCAAGGGGACAGGGTGGGAAAAACTGTTTTTT.

The genes are TRBV30 and TRBJ1-5, with a possible D match to TRBD1 (5 bases). Trimming took off 1 base at V and 5 bases at J, with 9 bases between the two ends. This CDR3 spans 13 amino acids. Germline assignment: CDR1 GTSNPN and CDR2 SVGIG (reference sequence). CDR3 coding DNA: TGTGCCTGGAGTGCCACAGGTTATCAGCCCCAGCATTTT. Translated: CAWSATGYQPQHF.